This entry lists 30 T cell receptor beta chains sequenced from one sample in a study of lung T cells in sarcoidosis with Löfgren's syndrome. Using its own MiXCR run on the reads, TCRdb lists one record per CDR3 protein. The data hold some 2,500 distinct CDR3 sequences, with about 31% observed a single time. The sequenced sample consisted of CD4+ T cells from PBMCs. All receptors derive from a human donor with sarcoidosis (Löfgren's syndrome or another form), or a control subject (not recorded which).

The chain carries TRBV30 and TRBJ1-6; D gene unclear. This CDR3 region has 14 residues. Germline CDR1 GTSNPN, CDR2 SVGIG (reference sequence). Trimming cost V 0 bases and J 6 bases, with 9 bases left between them. This CDR3 reads CAWSVVGLNSPLHF. The CDR3 DNA follows: TGTGCCTGGAGTGTAGTAGGACTTAATTCACCCCTCCACTTT.

By share of the sample, this clonotype is medium-sized. CDR3 DNA: TGTGCCAGCAGTTTATCCGGGACAGTGCTTAACAATCAGCCCCAGCATTTT. Residues: CASSLSGTVLNNQPQHF. The chain is built from TRBV28 and TRBJ1-5; the match to TRBD1 covers 7 bases. Germline lookup yields CDR1 MDHEN and CDR2 SYDVKM. There are 17 residues in the CDR3. J lost 3 bases, V lost 1 base, and 9 bases had no gene match.

The chain has TRBV7-2 and TRBJ2-1; 12 bases are shared with TRBD2. Germline CDR1 and CDR2: SGHTA and FQGNSA. The CDR3 has 15 amino acids. J lost 10 bases, V lost 5 bases, and 9 bases had no gene match. The CDR3 bases are TGTGCCAGCAGCCCCGGACTAGCGGGAACAGGAGAGCAGTTCTTC. This codes for CASSPGLAGTGEQFF.

V and J are TRBV30 and TRBJ2-1, with TRBD2 matching 7 bases. The length of the CDR3 is 16 residues. V gave up 2 bases and J gave up 0 bases; unmatched junction bases: 7. Germline V gives CDR1 GTSNPN, CDR2 SVGIG (reference sequence). The DNA of the CDR3 is TGTGCCTGGAGTTTAACGGGACTAAGCTCCTACAATGAGCAGTTCTTC. Translating gives CAWSLTGLSSYNEQFF.

This clonotype is termed medium-sized. The rearrangement links TRBV20-1 to TRBJ1-2; D gene unclear. This CDR3 contains 14 residues. CDR1 is DFQATT and CDR2 is SNEGSKA in the germline V gene (reference sequence). V shed 1 base and J shed 1 base, with 10 bases lying between them. This CDR3 is CSARVKSSNYGYTF. DNA for the CDR3: TGCAGTGCTAGAGTGAAAAGCAGTAACTATGGCTACACCTTC.

This clonotype counts as medium-sized. This sequence joins TRBV27 and TRBJ2-2; possible D gene TRBD2, 6 bases. Trimming took off 2 bases at V and 7 bases at J, with 11 bases between the two ends. Germline CDR1 MNHEY, CDR2 SMNVEV (reference sequence). This CDR3 is 14 amino acids long. CDR3 sequence (DNA): TGTGCCAGCAGTTTAGGCTGGGGGGACGGGGAGCTGTTTTTT. Protein sequence: CASSLGWGDGELFF.

This clonotype was seen ten or more times. The junction differs from germline at one of its ends, possibly a read error. The chain is built from TRBV6-6 and TRBJ2-1; no clear D. Germline lookup yields CDR1 MNHNY and CDR2 SVGAGI (reference sequence). The CDR3 sequence is 11 residues long. CDR3 amino acids: CASSYSNFWVF. DNA of the CDR3: TGTGCCAGCAGTTACTCGAATTTTTGGGTCTTC.

Comments on this clonotype: A clone one base away is much larger, so this may be a read error. The chain uses TRBV20-1 and TRBJ1-1; tentative D call: TRBD1 (6 bases). The V gene's germline CDR1 is DFQATT and CDR2 SNEGSKA (reference sequence). This CDR3 has 14 amino acids. Trimming removed 5 bases at V and 4 bases at J, with 17 bases between. The CDR3 DNA follows: TGCAGTGCTTTAGGACAGCCCCTGAGCACTGAAGCTTTCTTT. Encoded protein: CSALGQPLSTEAFF.

This clonotype was detected only once. This could be a read error, since a much larger clone is one nucleotide away. V and J are TRBV29-1 and TRBJ2-7; 9 positions match TRBD2. This CDR3 contains 14 residues. CDR1 is SQVTM, CDR2 ANQGSEA, per germline. The DNA for the CDR3 is TGCAGCGTGACGGGTGCTAGCGGGACCTACGAGCGGTACTTC. Its translation is CSVTGASGTYERYF.

Only a few counts were recorded for this clonotype. This rearrangement joins TRBV30 to TRBJ1-5; the D is unclear. In germline, CDR1 is GTSNPN, CDR2 SVGIG (reference sequence). The CDR3 has 16 amino acids. V shed 0 bases and J shed 3 bases, with 15 bases lying between them. CDR3 sequence (DNA): TGTGCCTGGAGTGTACGAGGTGGTGGGGACAATCAGCCCCAGCATTTT. The encoded protein is CAWSVRGGGDNQPQHF. Combining the CDR3 with reference TRBV30 and TRBJ1-5 gives the whole variable domain SQTIHQWPATLVQPVGSPLSLECTVEGTSNPNLYWYRQAAGRGLQLLFYSVGIGQISSEVPQNLSASRPQDRQFILSSKKLLLSDSGFYLCAWSVRGGGDNQPQHFGDGTRLSIL.

As concerns this clonotype: Since no conserved phenylalanine or tryptophan closes the CDR3, a read error is the likely cause. This chain joins TRBV2 and TRBJ2-1; 9 bases are a match to TRBD2. With 4 bases clipped from V and 4 bases from J, the junction kept 5 bases outside the gene matches. The CDR3 is 15 amino acids. Germline CDR1 is SNHLY and CDR2 is FYNNEI. CDR3 region: CASSVVAGAYNEQFL. CDR3 in DNA: TGTGCCAGCAGTGTAGTAGCGGGAGCATACAATGAGCAGTTCCTC.

Relative to its sample, this clonotype is medium-sized. The rearrangement links TRBV6-1 to TRBJ2-7; 9 nucleotides agree with TRBD2. Germline assignment: CDR1 MNHNS and CDR2 SASEGT. V was clipped by 5 bases and J by 3 bases; unmatched bases: 8. CDR3 length equals 15 residues. CDR3: CASSQGGRGGYEQYF. The CDR3 DNA sequence: TGTGCCAGCAGTCAGGGCGGGAGGGGAGGCTACGAGCAGTACTTC.

In this sample, this clonotype is medium-sized. The chain uses TRBV7-2 and TRBJ1-6; D is unresolved. The V and J ends lost 10 bases and 0 bases respectively, with 10 bases between them. The germline V gene encodes CDR1 SGHTA and CDR2 FQGNSA. CDR3 length: 14 amino acids. The CDR3 reads CATAANSYNSPLHF. The CDR3 bases are TGTGCCACCGCGGCAAACTCCTATAATTCACCCCTCCACTTT.

In its sample, this clonotype is medium-sized. The chain joins TRBV2 to TRBJ2-7; D is uncertain. This CDR3 is 13 amino acids long. Germline V lookup: CDR1 SNHLY, CDR2 FYNNEI. V was pared by 3 bases and J by 6 bases, with 12 bases between. The CDR3 bases are TGTGCCAGCAGTGACCGGGTGAGGATCGAGCAGTACTTC. It specifies CASSDRVRIEQYF.

Judged by abundance, this clonotype is medium-sized. The chain employs TRBV28 and TRBJ1-2; tentative D call: TRBD1 (5 bases). CDR3 length equals 14 residues. In germline, CDR1 is MDHEN, CDR2 SYDVKM. V dropped 1 base and J dropped 9 bases, with 15 bases sitting between them. This CDR3 is CASSLLAGGGSYTF. The CDR3 nucleotides are TGTGCCAGCAGTTTATTGGCTGGGGGGGGTAGCTACACCTTC.

This clonotype appeared many times. A much larger clone sits a single nucleotide away, making a read error possible. The genes are TRBV5-1 and TRBJ2-7, with TRBD1 matching 7 bases. With 3 bases clipped from V and 1 base from J, the junction kept 4 bases outside the gene matches. The CDR3 is 14 amino acids. Per germline, CDR1 SGHRS and CDR2 YFSETQ. The CDR3 protein is CASSSWDSSYEQYF. The CDR3 DNA sequence: TGCGCCAGCAGCTCGTGGGACAGTTCCTACGAGCAGTACTTC. Drawing the rest from reference TRBV5-1 and TRBJ2-7, the complete variable domain is KAGVTQTPRYLIKTRGQQVTLSCSPISGHRSVSWYQQTPGQGLQFLFEYFSETQRNKGNFPGRFSGRQFSNSRSEMNVSTLELGDSALYLCASSSWDSSYEQYFGPGTRLTVT.

This chain uses TRBV27 with TRBJ2-3; D is undetermined. The assigned J gene may be wrong: the sequence end matches TRBJ1-5 better. Germline lookup yields CDR1 MNHEY and CDR2 SMNVEV (reference sequence). There are 14 residues in the CDR3. CDR3 DNA: TGTGCCAGCAATTTCCGGCTAGCGGGAGATACGCAGCATTTT. This gives the protein CASNFRLAGDTQHF.

This clonotype qualifies as large (0.1 to 1%). The chain carries TRBV6-1 and TRBJ2-5; D ambiguous. This CDR3 has 16 residues. Germline CDR1 reads MNHNS; CDR2 reads SASEGT. Trimming pared 2 bases from V and 4 bases from J, leaving 17 bases between. The CDR3 sequence: CASSELWMAPGETQYF. In DNA, the CDR3 is TGTGCCAGCAGTGAACTCTGGATGGCCCCAGGAGAGACCCAGTACTTC.

This clonotype was counted only a few times. The gene calls are TRBV12-3 or TRBV12-4 and TRBJ2-7, with 10 bases identical to TRBD2. The CDR3 sequence is 16 residues long. The trim removed 7 bases at V and 4 bases at J, leaving 13 bases unmatched. This CDR3 is CASTYSGGMVRYEQYF. The CDR3 DNA reads TGTGCCAGCACATATAGCGGGGGGATGGTCCGATACGAGCAGTACTTC.

This clonotype is categorized as large. The rearrangement links TRBV6-2 or TRBV6-3 to TRBJ2-3; the D is unclear. V dropped 8 bases and J dropped 4 bases, with 13 bases sitting between them. This CDR3 is built from 13 residues. Germline V lookup: CDR1 MNHEY, CDR2 SVGEGT. The CDR3 bases are TGTGCCAGCCGCCCCTGGTCGGCAGATACGCAGTATTTT. The encoded protein is CASRPWSADTQYF.

In its sample, this clonotype was seen a few times. With a much larger clone just one base away, this may be a read error. The CDR3 sequence: CSGASQSQETQYF. DNA for the CDR3: TGCAGCGGAGCGAGCCAGAGCCAAGAGACCCAGTACTTC. The V call is TRBV29-1, the J call TRBJ2-5, with no clear D. V was shortened by 7 bases and J by 1 base, with 13 bases between the two germline ends. Germline V gene lookup returns CDR1 SQVTM and CDR2 ANQGSEA. CDR3 length: 13 residues.

This clonotype ranks as large. This chain connects TRBV25-1 to TRBJ2-5; unclear D gene. V was clipped by 5 bases and J by 4 bases, with 14 bases between them. Germline CDR1 MGHDK, CDR2 SYGVNS. The length of the CDR3 is 14 residues. DNA of the CDR3: TGTGCCAGCAGTCCGGACCATAACCGAGAGACCCAGTACTTC. This codes for CASSPDHNRETQYF.

This clonotype was recorded at least ten times. J is TRBJ2-7 and V is TRBV10-2; D is ambiguous. Trimming pared 3 bases from V and 5 bases from J, leaving 11 bases between. Germline-derived CDR1 and CDR2 are WSHSY and SAAADI. There are 13 residues in the CDR3. The CDR3 region has the DNA TGCGCCAGCAGTGATGAGATTTCGCACGAGCAGTACTTC. Protein sequence: CASSDEISHEQYF.

V is TRBV7-2 and J is TRBJ2-2; no reliable D call. The CDR3 loop spans 16 amino acids. V gave up 5 bases and J gave up 1 base, with 14 bases separating them. The germline V gene encodes CDR1 SGHTA and CDR2 FQGNSA. The CDR3 region is CASSISLRGNTGELFF. Here the CDR3 DNA reads TGTGCCAGCAGCATATCCCTCCGCGGGAACACCGGGGAGCTGTTTTTT.

This clonotype is termed medium-sized (0.01 to 0.1%). The CDR3 DNA reads TGTGCCAGCAGCCAGATCGGCGGTTCCTACAATGAGCAGTTCTTC. Translation: CASSQIGGSYNEQFF. J is TRBJ2-1 and V is TRBV4-2; D is uncertain. From germline, CDR1 is LGHNA and CDR2 YNFKEQ. The CDR3 is 15 residues long. Trimming cost V 3 bases and J 1 base, with 10 bases left between them.

This clonotype is medium-sized within its sample. The chain couples TRBV7-8 to TRBJ2-5; TRBD1 agrees at 7 bases. CDR3 length: 11 amino acids. With V trimmed by 5 bases and J by 9 bases, 3 bases remained unmatched. Germline CDR1 is SGHVS and CDR2 is FQNEAQ. In DNA form, the CDR3 reads TGTGCCAGCAGCCCAACAGGGGCCCAGTACTTC. Residues: CASSPTGAQYF.

This clonotype rates as large. V usage is TRBV7-2 and J usage is TRBJ2-5; D remains ambiguous. V dropped 5 bases and J dropped 4 bases, with 11 bases sitting between them. Germline V gene data show CDR1 as SGHTA and CDR2 as FQGNSA. This CDR3 has 13 residues. CDR3 DNA: TGTGCCAGCAGCCTCCAACCGGGAGAGACCCAGTACTTC. It is translated as CASSLQPGETQYF.

This clonotype counts as medium-sized. The gene calls are TRBV28 and TRBJ2-7; possibly TRBD1 for D (6 bases). The length of the CDR3 is 14 residues. V was pared by 6 bases and J by 1 base, with 13 bases between. Germline CDR1 MDHEN, CDR2 SYDVKM. The CDR3 DNA reads as TGTGCCAGCAGCCCCAGGGGAGTTTCCTACGAGCAGTACTTC. The encoded protein is CASSPRGVSYEQYF.

The sample holds many counts of this clonotype. This chain connects TRBV2 to TRBJ1-6; D gene unclear. Looked up from germline, CDR1 is SNHLY and CDR2 is FYNNEI. V shed 6 bases and J shed 7 bases, with 16 bases lying between them. The length of the CDR3 is 15 residues. The CDR3 spells CASRGLREKNSPLHF. CDR3 DNA: TGTGCCAGCAGGGGCCTAAGAGAGAAGAATTCACCCCTCCACTTT.

By share of the sample, this clonotype is large. V and J are TRBV28 and TRBJ1-1, with TRBD1 matching 8 bases. V lost 3 bases, J lost 5 bases, and 5 bases stayed unmatched. The germline V gene encodes CDR1 MDHEN and CDR2 SYDVKM. This CDR3 has 14 amino acids. This CDR3 reads CASSLQGAGTEAFF. The CDR3 DNA reads as TGTGCCAGCAGTTTGCAGGGGGCCGGGACTGAAGCTTTCTTT.